A selection of T cell receptor beta chains follows, all from one sample in a study of regulatory T cells in long-lasting Graves disease. TCRdb used MiXCR to reprocess the multiplex PCR reads, holding one entry per CDR3 protein. The data show 200,000 to 250,000 distinct CDR3 sequences, with 20% to 25% seen just once and approximately 15% held by the top ten. Sequencing used peripheral blood mononuclear cells (PBMCs), obtained at new diagnosis, from a patient treated with antithyroid drugs. The receptors come from a female donor with Graves disease. CDR3s include the opening cysteine and the closing phenylalanine or tryptophan. The D gene is left open where the match is weak. The size of a clone is reported for some rows only, either as once, few or many, or as a class for expanded clones.

clone_size,d_call,j_call,v_call,cdr3_nt,cdr3_aa
many,-,TRBJ1-1,TRBV7-3,TGTGCCAGCAGCTTACAGGGAATGAACACTGAAGCTTTCTTT,CASSLQGMNTEAFF
many,TRBD2,TRBJ2-7,TRBV28,TGTGCCAGCAGAGTCGGCGGGGGTTACGAGCAGTACTTC,CASRVGGGYEQYF
many,-,TRBJ2-6,TRBV7-3,TGTGCCAGCAGCTTAAGTGGGGGGCATGGGGCCAACGTCCTGACTTTC,CASSLSGGHGANVLTF
many,-,TRBJ1-5,TRBV6-2/TRBV6-3,TGTGCCAGCAGTTACCCCCACAGGGCGGCCCAGCCCCAGCATTTT,CASSYPHRAAQPQHF
many,TRBD2,TRBJ2-1,TRBV10-2,TGCGCCAGCAGCCTTAGCGGGGAGTACAATGAGCAGTTCTTC,CASSLSGEYNEQFF
many,TRBD1,TRBJ2-7,TRBV14,TGTGCCAGCAGGCAACAGGGGGGCTACGAGCAGTACTTC,CASRQQGGYEQYF
few,TRBD2,TRBJ2-7,TRBV27,TGTGCCAGCAGCCAGAGGATAGCGGGGGGAGGCGAGCAGTACTTC,CASSQRIAGGGEQYF
many,TRBD2,TRBJ2-7,TRBV5-8,TGTGCCAGCAGCCATACGTACGGGGGGAACTACGAGCAGTACTTC,CASSHTYGGNYEQYF
-,TRBD1,TRBJ2-7,TRBV6-5,TGTGCCAGCAGTTCCTCGGGACAGGGAACCCCCTACGAGCAGTACTTC,CASSSSGQGTPYEQYF
many,TRBD2,TRBJ2-7,TRBV7-2,TGTGCCAGCAGCTTCGCTAGCGGGACCGGTACCTACGAGCAGTACTTC,CASSFASGTGTYEQYF
-,TRBD1,TRBJ2-7,TRBV9,TGTGCCAGCACTGCCGGGACAGACGACTCCTACGAGCAGTACTTC,CASTAGTDDSYEQYF
few,TRBD1,TRBJ1-4,TRBV29-1,TGCAGCGTTGATGACAGGGAGAATGAAAAACTGTTTTTT,CSVDDRENEKLFF
-,-,TRBJ1-2,TRBV20-1,TGCAGTGCTATCGGAGGAGATGGCTACACCTTC,CSAIGGDGYTF
many,-,TRBJ2-1,TRBV7-2,TGTGCCAGCAGCCCCCGACTAGGGTCCTACAATGAGCAGTTCTTC,CASSPRLGSYNEQFF
-,-,TRBJ2-5,TRBV5-1,TGCGCCAGCAGCTTGAAGGGAGAGACCCAGTACTTC,CASSLKGETQYF
few,-,TRBJ1-3,TRBV14,TGTGCCAGCAGCCAACCCACAGTCTCTGGAAACACCATATATTTT,CASSQPTVSGNTIYF
many,TRBD2,TRBJ2-7,TRBV7-9,TGTGCCAGCAGCTTAGGGGGACTAGCGGGGAAGTACGAGCAGTACTTC,CASSLGGLAGKYEQYF
many,-,TRBJ1-4,TRBV7-9,TGTGCCAGCAGCTTAGATGGGGCTGGTGAAAAACTGTTTTTT,CASSLDGAGEKLFF
few,TRBD2,TRBJ2-3,TRBV5-1,TGCGCCAGCTTCACAGGGAGCGGGAGGGCCGGCACAGATACGCAGTATTTT,CASFTGSGRAGTDTQYF
many,TRBD1,TRBJ2-7,TRBV27,TGTGCCAGCAGTTCGGACAGGGTTGCCTACGAGCAGTACTTC,CASSSDRVAYEQYF
many,TRBD1,TRBJ1-4,TRBV6-1,TGTGCCAGCAGACAAACCGACAGGGCCGCAACTAATGAAAAACTGTTTTTT,CASRQTDRAATNEKLFF
many,-,TRBJ2-5,TRBV15,TGTGCCACCATTATGGATCCGGGGATGTGGGAGACCCAGTACTTC,CATIMDPGMWETQYF
many,TRBD1,TRBJ2-5,TRBV12-3/TRBV12-4,TGTGCCAGCAGAACAGGGGCCCAAGAGACCCAGTACTTC,CASRTGAQETQYF
many,-,TRBJ2-3,TRBV5-6,TGTGCCAGCAGCTTGGCTGAGGATACGCAGTATTTT,CASSLAEDTQYF
-,TRBD2,TRBJ2-3,TRBV11-2,TGTGCCAGCAGCTTCAGCGCCGGGGGGTCCGAAGCAGATACGCAGTATTTT,CASSFSAGGSEADTQYF
-,TRBD1,TRBJ1-3,TRBV30,TGTGCCGGAGATCCGACAGGGGGAGGAAACACCATATATTTT,CAGDPTGGGNTIYF
-,TRBD2,TRBJ2-5,TRBV6-1,TGTGCCAGCAGTCCCTGGGCTAGCGGGGGGCGAGGAGAAGAGACCCAGTACTTC,CASSPWASGGRGEETQYF
many,-,TRBJ2-2,TRBV28,TGTGCCAGCAGTCAGAACGGAAACACCGGGGAGCTGTTTTTT,CASSQNGNTGELFF
-,-,TRBJ1-5,TRBV20-1,TGCAGTGCTAGAGAGCACTCCCTATCTAGCAATCAGCCCCAGCATTTT,CSAREHSLSSNQPQHF
many,-,TRBJ1-2,TRBV9,TGTGCCAGCAGCGTAGGTAACAGCATCTATGGCTACACCTTC,CASSVGNSIYGYTF
many,-,TRBJ1-6,TRBV11-2,TGTGCCAGCAGCTTAAGTGACCGTTCACCCCTCCACTTT,CASSLSDRSPLHF
-,TRBD1,TRBJ2-3,TRBV20-1,TGCAGTGCTAGAGATGACAGGGCCTCGGATACGCAGTATTTT,CSARDDRASDTQYF
-,-,TRBJ1-1,TRBV12-3/TRBV12-4,TGTGCCAGCAATATCGGGGCTCAAGAAGCTTTCTTT,CASNIGAQEAFF
-,-,TRBJ1-4,TRBV18,TGTGCCAGCTCACCACCTGGCCGAACAACTAATGAAAAACTGTTTTTT,CASSPPGRTTNEKLFF
few,TRBD1,TRBJ2-3,TRBV5-4,TGTGCCAGCAGCTTGGCAATCCCCCGGGGACAGGGGGCCGATACGCAGTATTTT,CASSLAIPRGQGADTQYF
many,TRBD1,TRBJ1-2,TRBV12-5,TGTGCTAGTGGTTTCGGACAGGGGGCGAGATTTAACTATGGCTACACCTTC,CASGFGQGARFNYGYTF
many,-,TRBJ2-7,TRBV9,TGTGCCAGCAGCGTGGTGTGGGCTAGCGAGGACTACGAGCAGTACTTC,CASSVVWASEDYEQYF
many,TRBD1,TRBJ2-2,TRBV12-3/TRBV12-4,TGTGCCAGCAGTCCCGGGACAGGGGTTACCGGGGAGCTGTTTTTT,CASSPGTGVTGELFF
few,TRBD1,TRBJ1-5,TRBV10-3,TGTGCCATCAGTGAGCGACAGGGGTGGTTTCAGCCCCAGCATTTT,CAISERQGWFQPQHF
-,-,TRBJ1-1,TRBV20-1,TGCAGTGCTAGCGATTCGGGACGGACTGAAGCTTTCTTT,CSASDSGRTEAFF
-,TRBD2,TRBJ2-5,TRBV9,TGTGCCAGCAGCCCCAGATGGGGCGGGGGGGCCACCCAAGAGACCCAGTACTTC,CASSPRWGGGATQETQYF
-,TRBD2,TRBJ2-3,TRBV5-1,TGCGCCAGCAGCTTCCCGCGGGAGGCGAGCACAGATACGCAGTATTTT,CASSFPREASTDTQYF
many,TRBD2,TRBJ2-1,TRBV3-1,TGTGCCAGCAGCCACGCTAGCGGGAGCTCCTACAATGAGCAGTTCTTC,CASSHASGSSYNEQFF
many,-,TRBJ2-1,TRBV7-6,TGTGCCAGCAGCTTAGGCAACTACAATGAGCAGTTCTTC,CASSLGNYNEQFF
-,TRBD1,TRBJ2-7,TRBV20-1,TGCAGTGCTATTACCGGGACAGGGACCTACGAGCAGTACTTC,CSAITGTGTYEQYF